This TCR beta chain was found in a study of shared clonotypes between healthy human individuals. This clone was counted once. Every donor was a Caucasian adult from Nashville, Tennessee. Using immunoSEQ multiplex PCR, the repertoire was profiled, and TCRdb retains in-frame clones only, with some absent. The data contain over 400,000 clones, over 70% of them singletons. The CDR3 extends over 14 amino acids. The V end lost 1 base, the J end lost 8 bases, and 12 bases lay between the germline ends. Germline V gene lookup returns CDR1 SGHAT and CDR2 FQNNGV. The receptor was isolated from a woman in her 40s in good health. Some clones in this sample may be carry-over from other donors' samples. Sequences were obtained from PBMCs. This chain joins TRBV11-2 and TRBJ2-1, with a possible D match to TRBD2 (6 bases). Written as DNA, the CDR3 is TGTGCCAGCAGCTTAGCCGGGAGTCGTGATGAGCAGTTCTTC. This translates into CASSLAGSRDEQFF.